Listed below are T cell receptor beta chains from one sample, sequenced in a study of blood T cell repertoires in COVID-19. Here immunoSEQ multiplex PCR was the method, and the copy in TCRdb shows in-frame clones only, minus some. The sample includes roughly 120,000 clones, approximately 85% of them seen just once. The sequenced sample consisted of peripheral blood. Receptors originate from a man between 35 and 55 years old with acute or convalescent COVID-19. Each CDR3 is given with its conserved first and last residue. Each record gives: V gene, D gene, clone size, J gene, CDR3 protein, CDR3 DNA. D genes are given only for firm matches. The listing skips clone size in some rows; elsewhere it reads once, few, many or a size class.

TRBV6-1	.	few	TRBJ1-5	CASSEPTGRSQPQHF	TGTGCCAGCAGTGAACCTACAGGTCGTAGTCAGCCCCAGCATTTT
TRBV18	TRBD1	.	TRBJ2-7	CASSPWDRGPYEQYF	TGTGCCAGCTCACCTTGGGACAGGGGGCCCTACGAGCAGTACTTC
TRBV19	TRBD1	.	TRBJ1-4	CASSARQGAANEKLFF	TGTGCCAGTAGTGCTCGACAGGGGGCGGCTAATGAAAAACTGTTTTTT
TRBV19	.	once	TRBJ2-3	CASSIGLVSTDTQYF	TGTGCCAGTAGTATTGGTCTAGTTAGCACAGATACGCAGTATTTT
TRBV27	TRBD2	.	TRBJ2-2	CASTGLAGTGELFF	TGTGCCAGCACCGGACTAGCGGGGACCGGGGAGCTGTTTTTT
TRBV30	.	few	TRBJ1-2	CAELGASMGGYTF	TGTGCCGAATTGGGGGCTTCAATGGGGGGCTACACCTTC
TRBV9	.	.	TRBJ2-1	CASSVQGWGSYNEQFF	TGTGCCAGCAGCGTACAGGGTTGGGGCTCCTACAATGAGCAGTTCTTC
TRBV7-6	TRBD2	once	TRBJ2-2	CASSSRAAGGANTGELFF	TGTGCCAGCAGCTCTCGAGCCGCGGGGGGGGCTAACACCGGGGAGCTGTTTTTT
TRBV15	TRBD1	.	TRBJ1-1	CATSRIQGNPTEAFF	TGTGCCACCAGCAGAATACAGGGGAACCCTACTGAAGCTTTCTTT
TRBV30	TRBD2	.	TRBJ2-1	CAWKGTSGTAQFF	TGTGCCTGGAAGGGGACTAGCGGGACAGCGCAGTTCTTC
TRBV7-8	TRBD2	.	TRBJ2-7	CASSLVAGGPYEQYF	TGTGCCAGCAGCTTAGTAGCGGGGGGGCCCTACGAGCAGTACTTC
TRBV6-2/TRBV6-3	.	.	TRBJ2-7	CASSYSAGSYEQYF	TGTGCCAGCAGTTACTCGGCAGGCTCCTACGAGCAGTACTTC
TRBV9	.	once	TRBJ2-3	CASSASGRVGTDTQYF	TGTGCCAGCAGCGCCTCTGGCAGGGTCGGCACAGATACGCAGTATTTT
TRBV24-1	TRBD1	.	TRBJ1-5	CATSNGQGDSNQPQHF	TGTGCCACCAGTAATGGACAGGGGGATAGCAATCAGCCCCAGCATTTT
TRBV5-6	TRBD1	.	TRBJ2-2	CASSFDTGGTGELFF	TGTGCCAGCAGCTTTGATACAGGGGGCACCGGGGAGCTGTTTTTT
TRBV5-4	.	.	TRBJ2-3	CASSNRLSTDTQYF	TGTGCCAGCAGCAACCGACTTAGCACAGATACGCAGTATTTT
TRBV27	.	.	TRBJ1-2	CASSPGPYGYTF	TGTGCCAGCAGTCCCGGTCCTTATGGCTACACCTTC
TRBV5-5	.	.	TRBJ1-1	CASSLVAEAFF	TGTGCCAGCAGCTTGGTAGCTGAAGCTTTCTTT
TRBV24-1	TRBD1	once	TRBJ2-5	CATQGAGETQYF	TGTGCCACACAGGGGGCAGGGGAGACCCAGTACTTC
TRBV24-1	TRBD2	.	TRBJ2-1	CATSDPGLAGDYNEQFF	TGTGCCACCAGTGATCCTGGACTAGCGGGGGACTACAATGAGCAGTTCTTC
TRBV28	TRBD2	.	TRBJ2-4	CASSGRLAGGAKNIQYF	TGTGCCAGCAGTGGCCGATTAGCGGGGGGAGCCAAAAACATTCAGTACTTC
TRBV30	TRBD2	.	TRBJ2-5	CAWGFPVRRGVHQETQYF	TGTGCCTGGGGTTTTCCGGTTCGGCGGGGGGTGCACCAAGAGACCCAGTACTTC